This T cell receptor (beta chain) was retrieved from a study of identical twins. As to this clonotype: Its antigen is undetermined.

The CDR3 length is 17 residues. V shed 8 bases, J shed 0 bases, and the junction held 14 bases outside the gene matches. In germline, CDR1 is SQVTM, CDR2 ANQGSEA. Broader study findings: There was more out-of-frame TCR alpha sharing in monozygotic twins than models estimated.

TCRdb itself ran the 5' RACE reads through MiXCR, one entry per CDR3 protein. The sample consists of about 790,000 distinct CDR3 sequences, over 15% of them appearing once. Separately, the same data were catalogued under a study of T cells expressing NK-cell markers. That work adds: Sorted CD3+CD56+NKG2C+, CD3+CD56+NKG2C- and CD3+CD56-NKG2C+ T-cell subsets were beta-chain profiled. Eight donors were sequenced, of whom seven were HCMV-seropositive, while the remaining one was HCMV-seronegative.

The sample taken for sequencing was PBMCs. The receptor was derived from a woman aged 18 to 35 in good health. The chain carries TRBV29-1 and TRBJ2-1; TRBD2 aligns across 9 bases. DNA of the CDR3: TGCAGCCCATGGGGGCTAGCGGGATCCAGCTCCTACAATGAGCAGTTCTTC. Translation gives CSPWGLAGSSSYNEQFF.